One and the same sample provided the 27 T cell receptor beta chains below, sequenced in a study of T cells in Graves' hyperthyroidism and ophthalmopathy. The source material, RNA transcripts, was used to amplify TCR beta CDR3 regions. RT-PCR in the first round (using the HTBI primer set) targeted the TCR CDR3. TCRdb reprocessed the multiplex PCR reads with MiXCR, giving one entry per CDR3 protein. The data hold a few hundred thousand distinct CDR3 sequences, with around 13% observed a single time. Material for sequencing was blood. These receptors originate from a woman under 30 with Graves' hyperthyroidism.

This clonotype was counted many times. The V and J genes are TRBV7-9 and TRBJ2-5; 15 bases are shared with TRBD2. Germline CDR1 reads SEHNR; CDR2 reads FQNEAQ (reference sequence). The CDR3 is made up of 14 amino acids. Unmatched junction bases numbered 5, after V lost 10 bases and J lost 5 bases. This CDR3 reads CATGLAGGGETQYF. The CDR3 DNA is TGTGCCACGGGACTAGCGGGAGGAGGGGAGACCCAGTACTTC.

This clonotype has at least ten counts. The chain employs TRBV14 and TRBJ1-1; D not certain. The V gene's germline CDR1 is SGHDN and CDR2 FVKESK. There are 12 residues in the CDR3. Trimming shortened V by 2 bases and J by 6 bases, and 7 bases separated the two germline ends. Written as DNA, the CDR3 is TGTGCCAGCAGCCAACTGAGCTCTGAAGCTTTCTTT. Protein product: CASSQLSSEAFF.

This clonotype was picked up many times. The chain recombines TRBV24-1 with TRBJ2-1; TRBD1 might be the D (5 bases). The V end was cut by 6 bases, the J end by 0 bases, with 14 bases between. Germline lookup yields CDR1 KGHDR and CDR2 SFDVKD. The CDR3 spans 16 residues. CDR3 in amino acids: CATSQTDPSSYNEQFF. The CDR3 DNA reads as TGTGCCACCAGTCAGACAGACCCAAGCTCCTACAATGAGCAGTTCTTC.

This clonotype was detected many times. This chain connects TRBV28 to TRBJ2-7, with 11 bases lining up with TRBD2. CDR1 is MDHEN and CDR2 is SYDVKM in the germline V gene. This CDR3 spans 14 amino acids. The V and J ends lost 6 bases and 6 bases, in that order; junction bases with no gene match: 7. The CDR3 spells CASRILAGALEQYF. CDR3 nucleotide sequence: TGTGCCAGCAGAATACTAGCGGGAGCCCTCGAGCAGTACTTC. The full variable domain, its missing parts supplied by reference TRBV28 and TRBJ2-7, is DVKVTQSSRYLVKRTGEKVFLECVQDMDHENMFWYRQDPGLGLRLIYFSYDVKMKEKGDIPEGYSVSREKKERFSLILESASTNQTSMYLCASRILAGALEQYFGPGTRLTVT.

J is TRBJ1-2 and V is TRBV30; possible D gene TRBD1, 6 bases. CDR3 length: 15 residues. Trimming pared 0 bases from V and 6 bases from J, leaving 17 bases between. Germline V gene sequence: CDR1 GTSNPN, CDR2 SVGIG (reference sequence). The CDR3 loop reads CAWSVSLQGGNGYTF. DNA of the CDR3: TGTGCCTGGAGTGTAAGCCTTCAAGGGGGGAATGGCTACACCTTC.

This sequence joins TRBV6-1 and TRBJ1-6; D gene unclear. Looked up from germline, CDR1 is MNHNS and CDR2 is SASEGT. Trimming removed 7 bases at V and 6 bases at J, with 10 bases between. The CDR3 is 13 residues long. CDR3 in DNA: TGTGCCAGCACGGAGGTTGCTAATTCACCCCTCCACTTT. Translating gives CASTEVANSPLHF.

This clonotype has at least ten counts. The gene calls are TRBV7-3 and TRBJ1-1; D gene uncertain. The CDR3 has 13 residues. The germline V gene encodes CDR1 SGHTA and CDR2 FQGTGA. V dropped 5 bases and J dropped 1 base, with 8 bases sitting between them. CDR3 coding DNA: TGTGCCAGCAGCCCCATACCGAACACTGAAGCTTTCTTT. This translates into CASSPIPNTEAFF. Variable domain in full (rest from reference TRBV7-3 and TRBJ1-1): GAGVSQTPSNKVTEKGKYVELRCDPISGHTALYWYRQSLGQGPEFLIYFQGTGAADDSGLPNDRFFAVRPEGSVSTLKIQRTERGDSAVYLCASSPIPNTEAFFGQGTRLTVV.

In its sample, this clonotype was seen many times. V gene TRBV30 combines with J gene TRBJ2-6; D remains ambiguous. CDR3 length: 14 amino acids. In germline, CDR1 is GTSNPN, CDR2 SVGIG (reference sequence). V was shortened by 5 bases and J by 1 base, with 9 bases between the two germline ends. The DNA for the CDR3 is TGTGCCTGGGGTCGGGCATCTGGGGCCAACGTCCTGACTTTC. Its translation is CAWGRASGANVLTF.

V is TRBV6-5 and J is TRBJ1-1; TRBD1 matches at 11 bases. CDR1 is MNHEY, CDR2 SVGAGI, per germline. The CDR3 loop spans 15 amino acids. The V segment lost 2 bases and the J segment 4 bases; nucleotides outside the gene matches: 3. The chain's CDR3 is CASSYGTGGGTEAFF. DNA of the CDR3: TGTGCCAGCAGTTACGGGACAGGGGGTGGCACTGAAGCTTTCTTT.

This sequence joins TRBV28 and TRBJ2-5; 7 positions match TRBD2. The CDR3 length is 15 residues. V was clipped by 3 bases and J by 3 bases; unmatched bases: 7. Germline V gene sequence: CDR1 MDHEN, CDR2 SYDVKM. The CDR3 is CASSFLRGGKETQYF. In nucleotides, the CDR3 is TGTGCCAGCAGTTTCCTACGGGGAGGGAAAGAGACCCAGTACTTC.

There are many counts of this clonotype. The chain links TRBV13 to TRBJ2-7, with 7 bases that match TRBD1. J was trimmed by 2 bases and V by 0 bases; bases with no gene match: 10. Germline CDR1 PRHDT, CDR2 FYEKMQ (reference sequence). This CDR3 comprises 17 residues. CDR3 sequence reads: CASSLGLGDSGTYEQYF. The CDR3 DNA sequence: TGTGCCAGCAGCTTAGGCCTTGGGGACAGCGGAACCTACGAGCAGTACTTC.

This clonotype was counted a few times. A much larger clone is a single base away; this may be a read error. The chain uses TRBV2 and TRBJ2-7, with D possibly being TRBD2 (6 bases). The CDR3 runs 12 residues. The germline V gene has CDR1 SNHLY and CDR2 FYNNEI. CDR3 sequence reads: CAGGTLLNEQYF. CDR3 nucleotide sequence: TGTGCGGGCGGGACTTTGCTTAATGAGCAGTACTTC.

CDR3 nucleotide sequence: TGTGCCATCGGGGCAGGGCCCAGCACAGATACGCAGTATTTT. Amino acids: CAIGAGPSTDTQYF. V is TRBV10-3 and J is TRBJ2-3; D may be TRBD1 (5 bases). CDR1 ENHRY and CDR2 SYGVKD come from the germline V gene. This CDR3 spans 14 amino acids. V was shortened by 8 bases and J by 0 bases, with 12 bases between the two germline ends.

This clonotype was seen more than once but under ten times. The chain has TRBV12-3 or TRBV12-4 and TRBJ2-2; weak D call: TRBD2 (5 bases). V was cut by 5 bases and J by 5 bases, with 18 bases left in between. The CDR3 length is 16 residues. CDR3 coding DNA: TGTGCCAGCAGTCCCCTTGACGGGATACCTACCGGGGAGCTGTTTTTT. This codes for CASSPLDGIPTGELFF.

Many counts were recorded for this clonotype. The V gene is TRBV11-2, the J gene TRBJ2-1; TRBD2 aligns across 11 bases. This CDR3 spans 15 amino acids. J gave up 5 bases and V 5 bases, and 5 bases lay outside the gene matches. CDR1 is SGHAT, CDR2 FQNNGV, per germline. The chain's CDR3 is CASSAGLAVDNEQFF. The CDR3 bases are TGTGCCAGCAGCGCGGGACTAGCGGTAGACAATGAGCAGTTCTTC.

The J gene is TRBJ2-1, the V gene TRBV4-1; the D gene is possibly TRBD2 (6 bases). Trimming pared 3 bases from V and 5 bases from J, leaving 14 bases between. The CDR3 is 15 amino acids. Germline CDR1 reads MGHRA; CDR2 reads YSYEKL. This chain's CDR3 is CASSHELGLNNEQFF. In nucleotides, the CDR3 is TGCGCCAGCAGCCACGAATTGGGACTCAACAATGAGCAGTTCTTC.

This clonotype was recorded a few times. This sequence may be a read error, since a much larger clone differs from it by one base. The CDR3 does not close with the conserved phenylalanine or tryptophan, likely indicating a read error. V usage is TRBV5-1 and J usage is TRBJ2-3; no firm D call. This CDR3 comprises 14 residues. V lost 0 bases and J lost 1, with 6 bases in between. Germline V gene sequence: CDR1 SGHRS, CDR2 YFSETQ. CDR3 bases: TGCGCCAGCAGCTTGGCCGTTGGCACAGATACGCAGTATCTT. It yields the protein CASSLAVGTDTQYL.

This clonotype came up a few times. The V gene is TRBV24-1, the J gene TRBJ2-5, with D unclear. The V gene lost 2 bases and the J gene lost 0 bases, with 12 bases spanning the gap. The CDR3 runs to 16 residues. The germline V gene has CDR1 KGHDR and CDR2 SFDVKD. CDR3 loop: CATSDSRIAHQETQYF. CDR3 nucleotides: TGTGCCACCAGTGATTCCAGGATCGCGCACCAAGAGACCCAGTACTTC.

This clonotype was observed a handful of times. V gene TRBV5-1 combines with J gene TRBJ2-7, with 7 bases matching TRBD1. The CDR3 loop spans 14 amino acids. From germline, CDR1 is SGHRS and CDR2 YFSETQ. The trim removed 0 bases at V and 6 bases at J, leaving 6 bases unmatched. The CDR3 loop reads CASSLEQGFGEQYF. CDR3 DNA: TGCGCCAGCAGCTTGGAACAGGGGTTTGGCGAGCAGTACTTC. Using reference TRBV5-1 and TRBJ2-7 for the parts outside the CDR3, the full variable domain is KAGVTQTPRYLIKTRGQQVTLSCSPISGHRSVSWYQQTPGQGLQFLFEYFSETQRNKGNFPGRFSGRQFSNSRSEMNVSTLELGDSALYLCASSLEQGFGEQYFGPGTRLTVT.

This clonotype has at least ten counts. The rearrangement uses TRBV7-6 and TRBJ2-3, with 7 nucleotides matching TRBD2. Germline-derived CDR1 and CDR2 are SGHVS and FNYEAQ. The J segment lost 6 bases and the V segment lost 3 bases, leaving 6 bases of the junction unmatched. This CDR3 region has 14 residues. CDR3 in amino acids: CASSFKREYDTQYF. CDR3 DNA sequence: TGTGCCAGCAGCTTCAAGCGGGAATATGATACGCAGTATTTT.

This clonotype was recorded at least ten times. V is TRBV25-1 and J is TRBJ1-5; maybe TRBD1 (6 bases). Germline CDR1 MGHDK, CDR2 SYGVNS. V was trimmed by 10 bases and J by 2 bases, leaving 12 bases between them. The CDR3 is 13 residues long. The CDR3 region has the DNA TGTGCCAATCCAGGGGTTCGCAATCAGCCCCAGCATTTT. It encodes CANPGVRNQPQHF.

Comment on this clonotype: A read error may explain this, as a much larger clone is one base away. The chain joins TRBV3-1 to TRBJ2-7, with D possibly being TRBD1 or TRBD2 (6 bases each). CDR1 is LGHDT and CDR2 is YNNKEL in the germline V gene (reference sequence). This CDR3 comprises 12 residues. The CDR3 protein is CARSRTAGEQYF. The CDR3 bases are TGTGCCCGCAGCCGGACAGCGGGCGAGCAGTACTTC.

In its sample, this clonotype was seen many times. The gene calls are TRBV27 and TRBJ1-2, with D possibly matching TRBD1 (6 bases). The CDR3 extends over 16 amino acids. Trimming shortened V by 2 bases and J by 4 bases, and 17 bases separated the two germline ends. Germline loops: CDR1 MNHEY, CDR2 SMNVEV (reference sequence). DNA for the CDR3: TGTGCCAGCAGTTTAAACAGGGTTCCTGGAATCTATGGCTACACCTTC. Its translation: CASSLNRVPGIYGYTF.

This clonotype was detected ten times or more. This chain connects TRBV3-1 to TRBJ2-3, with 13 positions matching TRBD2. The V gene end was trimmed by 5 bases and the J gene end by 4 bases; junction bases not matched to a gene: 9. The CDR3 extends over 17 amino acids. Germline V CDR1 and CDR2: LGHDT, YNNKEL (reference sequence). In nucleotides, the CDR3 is TGTGCCAGCAGCTTAAGGACTAGCGGGAGTCGTGCAGATACGCAGTATTTT. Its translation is CASSLRTSGSRADTQYF.

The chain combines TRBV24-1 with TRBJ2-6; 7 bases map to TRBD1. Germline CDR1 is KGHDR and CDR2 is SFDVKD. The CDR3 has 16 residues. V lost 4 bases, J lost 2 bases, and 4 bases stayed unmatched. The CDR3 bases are TGTGCCACCAGTGAGCCGCAGGGGGCTGGGGCCAACGTCCTGACTTTC. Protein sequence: CATSEPQGAGANVLTF.

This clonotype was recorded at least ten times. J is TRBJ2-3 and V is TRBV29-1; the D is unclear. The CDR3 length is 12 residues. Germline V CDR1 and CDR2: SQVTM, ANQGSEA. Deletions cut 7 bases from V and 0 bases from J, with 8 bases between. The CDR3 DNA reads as TGCAGCGCAGGCCCTAGCACAGATACGCAGTATTTT. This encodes CSAGPSTDTQYF.

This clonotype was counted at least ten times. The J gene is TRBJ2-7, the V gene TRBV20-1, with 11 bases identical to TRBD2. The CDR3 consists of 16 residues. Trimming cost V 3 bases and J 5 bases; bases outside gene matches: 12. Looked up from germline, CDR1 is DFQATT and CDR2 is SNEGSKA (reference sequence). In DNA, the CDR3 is TGCAGTGCTAGCCCCATAGCGGGAGGGATCAGGAACGAGCAGTACTTC. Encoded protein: CSASPIAGGIRNEQYF.